This T cell receptor (beta chain) was captured in a study of T cells after yellow fever vaccination. In the study overall: The fractions with low cell numbers were processed using SMART-Seq v4 Ultra Low Input. General study findings and limits: There was a small share of clonotypes that showed up in both the CD4 and CD8 compartments. Most primary-vaccination clones reappeared after the booster (more than 95% CD4, roughly 90% CD8).

At least ten counts were recorded for this clonotype. Its target is not known. This CDR3 comprises 13 residues. The germline V gene has CDR1 LGHNA and CDR2 YSLEER. With 0 bases removed from V and 8 bases from J, the gap between germline ends came to 8 bases. Via MiXCR, TCRdb re-called the 5' RACE reads, giving one row per CDR3 protein. The sample shows about 510,000 distinct CDR3 sequences, 21% of them seen only once. The receptor was derived from a man aged 18-30 years who received the YFV17D yellow fever vaccine. Sequenced here: PBMCs, sampled roughly 20 days after the first yellow fever vaccination. This chain joins TRBV4-3 and TRBJ2-1, with D perhaps TRBD1 (5 bases). CDR3: CASSQDAGYEQFF. Here the CDR3 DNA reads TGCGCCAGCAGCCAAGATGCAGGGTATGAGCAGTTCTTC.